The clone carrying this T cell receptor (beta chain) was observed once. The data are from a study of blood T cell repertoires in COVID-19. Germline CDR1 is PRHDT and CDR2 is FYEKMQ (reference sequence). CDR3 length: 16 amino acids. After removal of 4 bases from V and 1 base from J, the junction contained 8 bases not matched to a gene. TCRdb's table, derived via immunoSEQ multiplex PCR, lists solely in-frame clones and lacks some. This table holds about 300,000 clones, around 83% found once. The V gene is TRBV13, the J gene TRBJ2-5; 8 bases align to TRBD2. Sequenced sample: peripheral blood. The clonotype originates from a woman between 50 and 59 years old with acute or convalescent COVID-19. In nucleotides, the CDR3 is TGTGCCAGCAGCTCCTCACTAGCGGATCTCCAAGAGACCCAGTACTTC. Its protein product is CASSSSLADLQETQYF.